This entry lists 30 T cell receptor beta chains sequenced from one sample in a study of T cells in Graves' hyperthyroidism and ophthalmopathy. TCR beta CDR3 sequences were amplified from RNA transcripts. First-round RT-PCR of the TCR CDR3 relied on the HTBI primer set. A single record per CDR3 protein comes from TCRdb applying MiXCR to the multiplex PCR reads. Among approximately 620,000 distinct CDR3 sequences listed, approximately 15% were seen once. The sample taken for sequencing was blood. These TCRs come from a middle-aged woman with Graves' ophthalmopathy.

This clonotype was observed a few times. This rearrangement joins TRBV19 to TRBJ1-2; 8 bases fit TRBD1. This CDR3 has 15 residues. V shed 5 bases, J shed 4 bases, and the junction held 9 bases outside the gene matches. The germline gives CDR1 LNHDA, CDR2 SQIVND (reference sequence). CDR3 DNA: TGTGCCAGTAGTCCTCGCGCGGGACAGGCCTATGGCTACACCTTC. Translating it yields CASSPRAGQAYGYTF. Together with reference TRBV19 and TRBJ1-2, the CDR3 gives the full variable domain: DGGITQSPKYLFRKEGQNVTLSCEQNLNHDAMYWYRQDPGQGLRLIYYSQIVNDFQKGDIAEGYSVSREKKESFPLTVTSAQKNPTAFYLCASSPRAGQAYGYTFGSGTRLTVV.

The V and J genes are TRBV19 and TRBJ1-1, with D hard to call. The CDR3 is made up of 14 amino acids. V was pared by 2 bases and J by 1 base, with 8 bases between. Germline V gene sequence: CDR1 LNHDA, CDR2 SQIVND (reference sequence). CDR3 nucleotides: TGTGCCAGTAGTATATCGGGGAGGAACACTGAAGCTTTCTTT. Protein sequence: CASSISGRNTEAFF.

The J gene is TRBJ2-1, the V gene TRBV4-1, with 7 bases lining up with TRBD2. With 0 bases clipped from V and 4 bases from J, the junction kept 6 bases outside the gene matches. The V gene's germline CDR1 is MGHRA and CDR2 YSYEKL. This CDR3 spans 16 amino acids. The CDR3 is CASSQEAGDLYNEQFF. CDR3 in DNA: TGCGCCAGCAGCCAAGAGGCGGGGGACCTATACAATGAGCAGTTCTTC.

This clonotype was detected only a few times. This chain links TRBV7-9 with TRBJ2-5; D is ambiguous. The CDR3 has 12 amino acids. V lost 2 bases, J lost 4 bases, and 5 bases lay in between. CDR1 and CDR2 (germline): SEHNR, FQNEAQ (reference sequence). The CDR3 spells CASSLWSETQYF. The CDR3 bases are TGTGCCAGCAGCTTATGGTCAGAGACCCAGTACTTC.

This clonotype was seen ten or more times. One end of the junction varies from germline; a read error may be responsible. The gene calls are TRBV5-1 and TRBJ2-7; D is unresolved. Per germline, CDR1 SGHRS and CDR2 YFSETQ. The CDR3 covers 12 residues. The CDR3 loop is CASSFSGGEQYF. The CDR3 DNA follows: TGTGCCAGCAGCTTTTCAGGTGGCGAGCAGTACTTC.

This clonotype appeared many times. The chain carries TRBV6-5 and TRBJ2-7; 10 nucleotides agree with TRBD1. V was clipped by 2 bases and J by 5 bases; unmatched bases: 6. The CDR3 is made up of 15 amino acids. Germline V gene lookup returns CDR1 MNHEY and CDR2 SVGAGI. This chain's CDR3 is CASSYKSGTGDEQYF. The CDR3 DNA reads TGTGCCAGCAGTTACAAATCCGGGACAGGGGACGAGCAGTACTTC.

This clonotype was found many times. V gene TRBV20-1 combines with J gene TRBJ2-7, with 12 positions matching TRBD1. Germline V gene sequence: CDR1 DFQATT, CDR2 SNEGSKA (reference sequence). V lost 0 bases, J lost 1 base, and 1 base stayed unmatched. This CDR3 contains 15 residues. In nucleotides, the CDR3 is TGCAGTGCTAGAGAGGGACAGGGGGCTTCCTACGAGCAGTACTTC. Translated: CSAREGQGASYEQYF.

The CDR3 protein is CASSIWDYPTGELFF. The CDR3 DNA follows: TGTGCCAGTAGTATTTGGGACTACCCCACCGGGGAGCTGTTTTTT. The chain recombines TRBV19 with TRBJ2-2; TRBD2 matches at 7 bases. The CDR3 covers 15 residues. V gave up 3 bases and J gave up 4 bases; unmatched junction bases: 5. The germline V gene encodes CDR1 LNHDA and CDR2 SQIVND (reference sequence).

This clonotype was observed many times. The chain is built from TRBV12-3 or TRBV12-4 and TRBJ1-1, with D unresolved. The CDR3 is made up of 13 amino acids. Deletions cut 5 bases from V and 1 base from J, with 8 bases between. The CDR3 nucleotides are TGTGCCAGCAGTCCAGTTAAGAACACTGAAGCTTTCTTT. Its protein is CASSPVKNTEAFF.

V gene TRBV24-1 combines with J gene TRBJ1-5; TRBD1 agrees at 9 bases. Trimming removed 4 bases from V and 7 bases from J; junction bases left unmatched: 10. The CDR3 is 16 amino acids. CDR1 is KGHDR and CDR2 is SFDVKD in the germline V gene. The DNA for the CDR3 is TGTGCCACCAGTGACTATACCGGGACAGGGCACCAGCCCCAGCATTTT. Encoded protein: CATSDYTGTGHQPQHF.

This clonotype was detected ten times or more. The CDR3 DNA sequence: TGCAGTGCCCCCCGACAGGGGGCCAACACCGGGGAGCTGTTTTTT. Translated, it gives CSAPRQGANTGELFF. The chain joins TRBV20-1 to TRBJ2-2, with TRBD1 matching over 10 bases. The CDR3 length is 15 residues. J was trimmed by 2 bases and V by 6 bases; bases with no gene match: 6. Germline CDR1 is DFQATT and CDR2 is SNEGSKA (reference sequence).

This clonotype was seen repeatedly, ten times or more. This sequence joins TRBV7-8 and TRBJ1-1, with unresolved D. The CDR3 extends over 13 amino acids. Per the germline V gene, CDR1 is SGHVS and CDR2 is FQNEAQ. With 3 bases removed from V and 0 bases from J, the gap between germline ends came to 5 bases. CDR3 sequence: CASSFGLNTEAFF. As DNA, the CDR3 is TGTGCCAGCAGCTTTGGGTTGAACACTGAAGCTTTCTTT.

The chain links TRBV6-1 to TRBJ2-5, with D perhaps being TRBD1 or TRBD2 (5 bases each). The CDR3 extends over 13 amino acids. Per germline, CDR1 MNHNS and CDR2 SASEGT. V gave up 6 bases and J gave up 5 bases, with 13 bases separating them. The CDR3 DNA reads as TGTGCCAGCAGGTGGGGGAGTCGGGAGACCCAGTACTTC. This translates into CASRWGSRETQYF.

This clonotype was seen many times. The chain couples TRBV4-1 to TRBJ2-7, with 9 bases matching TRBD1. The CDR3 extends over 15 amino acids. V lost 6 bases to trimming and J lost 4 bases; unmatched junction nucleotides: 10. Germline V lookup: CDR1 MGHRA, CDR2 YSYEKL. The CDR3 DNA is TGCGCCAGCAGACCTATCGGGACAGGGCAGTACGAGCAGTACTTC. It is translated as CASRPIGTGQYEQYF.

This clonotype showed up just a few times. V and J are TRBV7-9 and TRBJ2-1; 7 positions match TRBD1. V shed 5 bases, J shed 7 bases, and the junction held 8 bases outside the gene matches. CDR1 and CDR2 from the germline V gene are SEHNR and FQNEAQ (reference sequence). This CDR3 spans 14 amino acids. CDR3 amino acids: CASSPDRFWNEQFF. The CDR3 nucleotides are TGTGCCAGCAGCCCGGACAGGTTTTGGAATGAGCAGTTCTTC.

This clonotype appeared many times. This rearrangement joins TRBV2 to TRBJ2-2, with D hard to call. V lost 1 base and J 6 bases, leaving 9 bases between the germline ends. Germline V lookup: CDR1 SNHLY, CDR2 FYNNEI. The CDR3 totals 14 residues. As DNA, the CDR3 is TGTGCCAGCAGTGAAGAAAGATTGGCCGGGGAGCTGTTTTTT. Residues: CASSEERLAGELFF.

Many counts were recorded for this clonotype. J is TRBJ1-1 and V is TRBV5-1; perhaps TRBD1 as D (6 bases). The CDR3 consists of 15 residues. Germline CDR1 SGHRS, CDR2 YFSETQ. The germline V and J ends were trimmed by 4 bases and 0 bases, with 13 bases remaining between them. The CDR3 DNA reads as TGCGCCAGCAGCGAGCAACAGGGCATGAACACTGAAGCTTTCTTT. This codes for CASSEQQGMNTEAFF.

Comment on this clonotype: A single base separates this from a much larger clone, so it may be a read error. The CDR3 nucleotides are TGCGCCGGCAGGCTCGGAGGGGGCTATGGCTACACCTTC. Amino acid sequence: CAGRLGGGYGYTF. The chain employs TRBV5-1 and TRBJ1-2, with D perhaps matching TRBD1 (6 bases). This CDR3 is 13 amino acids long. In germline, CDR1 is SGHRS, CDR2 YFSETQ.

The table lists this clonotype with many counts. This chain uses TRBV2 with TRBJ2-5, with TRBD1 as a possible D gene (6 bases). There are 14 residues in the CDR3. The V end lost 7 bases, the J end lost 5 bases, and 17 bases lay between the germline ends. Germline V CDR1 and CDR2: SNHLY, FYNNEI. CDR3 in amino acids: CASTGQRLSETQYF. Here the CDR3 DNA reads TGTGCCAGCACTGGACAGCGTTTAAGCGAGACCCAGTACTTC.

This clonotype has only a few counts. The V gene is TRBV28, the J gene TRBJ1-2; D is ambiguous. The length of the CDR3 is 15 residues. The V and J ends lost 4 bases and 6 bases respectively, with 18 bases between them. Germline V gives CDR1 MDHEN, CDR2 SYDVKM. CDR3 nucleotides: TGTGCCAGCAGTTGGGGAGGCCTCGTAACTGATGGCTACACCTTC. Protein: CASSWGGLVTDGYTF.

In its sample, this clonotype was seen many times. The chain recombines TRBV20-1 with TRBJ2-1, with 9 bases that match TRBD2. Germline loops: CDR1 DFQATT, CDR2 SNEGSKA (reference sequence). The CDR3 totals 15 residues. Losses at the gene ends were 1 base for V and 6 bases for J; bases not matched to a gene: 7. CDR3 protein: CSARGGLAGPNEQFF. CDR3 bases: TGCAGTGCTAGAGGGGGTCTAGCGGGGCCCAATGAGCAGTTCTTC.

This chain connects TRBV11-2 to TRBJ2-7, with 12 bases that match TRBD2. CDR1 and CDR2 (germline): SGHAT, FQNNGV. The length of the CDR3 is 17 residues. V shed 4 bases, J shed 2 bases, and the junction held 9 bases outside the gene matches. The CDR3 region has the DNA TGTGCCAGCAGCTCACCCGGTTGGACTAGCGGGACCTACGAGCAGTACTTC. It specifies CASSSPGWTSGTYEQYF.

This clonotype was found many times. CDR3 bases: TGCGCCAGCAGGAACTACGGAAACTACCAAGAGACCCAGTACTTC. As protein: CASRNYGNYQETQYF. The V gene is TRBV5-1, the J gene TRBJ2-5; D is uncertain. Germline V gene data show CDR1 as SGHRS and CDR2 as YFSETQ. The CDR3 contains 15 residues. Trimming shortened V by 5 bases and J by 0 bases, and 14 bases separated the two germline ends.

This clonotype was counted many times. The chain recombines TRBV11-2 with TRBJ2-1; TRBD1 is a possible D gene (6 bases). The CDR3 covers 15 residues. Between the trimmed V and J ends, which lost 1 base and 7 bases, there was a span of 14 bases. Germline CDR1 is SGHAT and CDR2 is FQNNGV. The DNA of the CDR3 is TGTGCCAGCAGCTTAGTACAGGGTCGTGGGAATGAGCAGTTCTTC. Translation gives CASSLVQGRGNEQFF.

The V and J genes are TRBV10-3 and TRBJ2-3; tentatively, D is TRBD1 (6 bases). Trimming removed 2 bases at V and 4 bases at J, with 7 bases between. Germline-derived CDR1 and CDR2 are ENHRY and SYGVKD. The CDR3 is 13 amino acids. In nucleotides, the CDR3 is TGTGCCATCAGTGAGCAGGGGCCAGATACGCAGTATTTT. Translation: CAISEQGPDTQYF.

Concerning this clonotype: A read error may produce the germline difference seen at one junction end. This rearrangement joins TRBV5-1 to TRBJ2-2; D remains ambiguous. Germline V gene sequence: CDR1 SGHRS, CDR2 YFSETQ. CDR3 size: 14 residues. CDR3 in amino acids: CASSAPGGAGELFF. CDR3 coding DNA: TGTGCCAGCAGCGCCCCCGGTGGGGCCGGGGAGCTGTTTTTT. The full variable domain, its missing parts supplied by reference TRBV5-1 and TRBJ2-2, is KAGVTQTPRYLIKTRGQQVTLSCSPISGHRSVSWYQQTPGQGLQFLFEYFSETQRNKGNFPGRFSGRQFSNSRSEMNVSTLELGDSALYLCASSAPGGAGELFFGEGSRLTVL.

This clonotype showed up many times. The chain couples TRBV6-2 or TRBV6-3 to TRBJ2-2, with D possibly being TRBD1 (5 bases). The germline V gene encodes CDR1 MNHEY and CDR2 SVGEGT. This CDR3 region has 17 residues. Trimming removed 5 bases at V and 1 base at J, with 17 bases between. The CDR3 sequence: CASSPRGAPENTGELFF. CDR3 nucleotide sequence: TGTGCCAGCAGTCCAAGGGGTGCCCCGGAGAACACCGGGGAGCTGTTTTTT.

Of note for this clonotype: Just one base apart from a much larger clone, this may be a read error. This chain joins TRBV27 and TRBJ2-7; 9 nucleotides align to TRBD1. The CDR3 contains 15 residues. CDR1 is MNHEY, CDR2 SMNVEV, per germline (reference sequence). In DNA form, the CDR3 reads TGTGTCAGCAGTTTCGGACAGGGGAATACCTACGAGCAGTACTTC. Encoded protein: CVSSFGQGNTYEQYF.

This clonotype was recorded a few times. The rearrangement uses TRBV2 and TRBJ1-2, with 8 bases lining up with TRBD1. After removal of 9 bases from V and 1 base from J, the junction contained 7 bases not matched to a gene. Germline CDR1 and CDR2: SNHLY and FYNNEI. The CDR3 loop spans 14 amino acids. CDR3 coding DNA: TGTGCCAGTTCCGGGACAGGAGTTAACTATGGCTACACCTTC. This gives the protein CASSGTGVNYGYTF.

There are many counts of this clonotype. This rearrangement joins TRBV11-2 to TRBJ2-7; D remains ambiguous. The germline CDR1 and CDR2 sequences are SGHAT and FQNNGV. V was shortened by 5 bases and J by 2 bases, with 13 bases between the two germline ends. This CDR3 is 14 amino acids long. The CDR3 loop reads CASSLIEMPYEQYF. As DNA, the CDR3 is TGTGCCAGCAGCCTCATCGAGATGCCCTACGAGCAGTACTTC.